This TCR beta chain came from a study of response to subunit inactivated influenza vaccine. Study-wide points: Each seasonal influenza vaccination, the authors suggested, recruits few new T cells.

TCRdb re-derived calls from the RT-PCR reads in MiXCR, one entry per CDR3 protein. The sample gives roughly 180,000 distinct CDR3 sequences, nearly 9.5% of which show up once; about a tenth is in the top ten. With respect to this clonotype: Its antigen is currently unknown.

The CDR3 extends over 15 amino acids. Per the germline V gene, CDR1 is SGHRS and CDR2 is YFSETQ. Between the trimmed V and J ends, which lost 2 bases and 0 bases, there was a span of 12 bases. The clonotype was recovered from a man in his fifties or sixties who received an inactivated influenza vaccine. The V call is TRBV5-1, the J call TRBJ2-7; possibly TRBD1 or TRBD2 for D (6 bases each). This specimen consisted of non-naive T cells sorted from PBMCs, obtained on the day of vaccination. The CDR3 DNA reads TGCGCCAGCAGCTTTAGCGGACAGACCTCCTACGAGCAGTACTTC. It codes for CASSFSGQTSYEQYF.